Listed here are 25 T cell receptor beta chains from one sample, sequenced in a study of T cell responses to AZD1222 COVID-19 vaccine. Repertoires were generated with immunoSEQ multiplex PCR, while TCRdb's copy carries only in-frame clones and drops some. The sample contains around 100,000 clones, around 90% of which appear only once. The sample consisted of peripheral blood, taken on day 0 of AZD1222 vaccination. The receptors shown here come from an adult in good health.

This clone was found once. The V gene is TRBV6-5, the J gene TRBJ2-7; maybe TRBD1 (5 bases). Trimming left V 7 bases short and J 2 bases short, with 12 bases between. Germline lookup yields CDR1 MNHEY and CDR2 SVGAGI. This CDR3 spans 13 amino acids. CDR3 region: CASNQGVPYEQYF. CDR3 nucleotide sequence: TGTGCCAGCAACCAGGGTGTCCCCTACGAGCAGTACTTC.

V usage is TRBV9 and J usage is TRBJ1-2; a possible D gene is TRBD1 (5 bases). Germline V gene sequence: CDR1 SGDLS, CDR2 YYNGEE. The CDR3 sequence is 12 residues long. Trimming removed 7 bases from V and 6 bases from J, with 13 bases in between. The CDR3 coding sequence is TGTGCCAGCGGGGGGAATCGGCATGGCTACACCTTC. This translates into CASGGNRHGYTF.

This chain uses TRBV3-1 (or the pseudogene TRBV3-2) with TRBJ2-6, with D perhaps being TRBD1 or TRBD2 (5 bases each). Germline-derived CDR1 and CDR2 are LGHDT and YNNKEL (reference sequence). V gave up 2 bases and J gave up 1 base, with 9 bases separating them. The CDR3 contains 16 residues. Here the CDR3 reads CASSQSWGSGANVLTF. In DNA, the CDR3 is TGTGCCAGCAGCCAAAGTTGGGGGTCTGGGGCCAACGTCCTGACTTTC.

In nucleotides, the CDR3 is TGTGCCAGCTCAGCTCTCCGGGCAGCGGGTCAAGAGACCCAGTACTTC. The encoded protein is CASSALRAAGQETQYF. The rearrangement joins TRBV18 to TRBJ2-5; maybe TRBD2 (6 bases). The germline CDR1 and CDR2 sequences are KGHSH and LQKENI. Between the trimmed V and J ends, which lost 5 bases and 2 bases, there was a span of 18 bases. The CDR3 is 16 amino acids.

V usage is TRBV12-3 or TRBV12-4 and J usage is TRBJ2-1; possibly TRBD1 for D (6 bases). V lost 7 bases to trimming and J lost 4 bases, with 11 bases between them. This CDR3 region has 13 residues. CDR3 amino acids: CASNPGQYNEQFF. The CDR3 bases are TGTGCCAGCAACCCGGGACAATACAATGAGCAGTTCTTC.

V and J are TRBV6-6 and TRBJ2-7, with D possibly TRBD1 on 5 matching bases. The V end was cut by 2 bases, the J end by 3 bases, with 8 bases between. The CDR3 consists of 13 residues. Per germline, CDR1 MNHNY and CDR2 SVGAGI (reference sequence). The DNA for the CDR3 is TGTGCCAGCAGTTACCAAGGGGTCTACGAGCAGTACTTC. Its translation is CASSYQGVYEQYF.

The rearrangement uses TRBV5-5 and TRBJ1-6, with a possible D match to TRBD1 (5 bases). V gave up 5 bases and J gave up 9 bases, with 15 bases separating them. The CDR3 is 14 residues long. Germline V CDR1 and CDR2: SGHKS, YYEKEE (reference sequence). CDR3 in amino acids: CASSRGVVGSPLHF. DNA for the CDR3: TGTGCCAGCAGTCGAGGGGTGGTGGGTTCACCCCTCCACTTT. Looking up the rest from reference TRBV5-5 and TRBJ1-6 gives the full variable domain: DAGVTQSPTHLIKTRGQQVTLRCSPISGHKSVSWYQQVLGQGPQFIFQYYEKEERGRGNFPDRFSARQFPNYSSELNVNALLLGDSALYLCASSRGVVGSPLHFGNGTRLTVT.

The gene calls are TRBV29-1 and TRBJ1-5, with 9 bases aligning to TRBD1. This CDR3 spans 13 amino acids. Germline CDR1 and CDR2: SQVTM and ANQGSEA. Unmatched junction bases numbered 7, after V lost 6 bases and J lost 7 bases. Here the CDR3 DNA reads TGCAGCGTCGCCACAGGGGGCGGGCAGCCCCAGCATTTT. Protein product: CSVATGGGQPQHF.

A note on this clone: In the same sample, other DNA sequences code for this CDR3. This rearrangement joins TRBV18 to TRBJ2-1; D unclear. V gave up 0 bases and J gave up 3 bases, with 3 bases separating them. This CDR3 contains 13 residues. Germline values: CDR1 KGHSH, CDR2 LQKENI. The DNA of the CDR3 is TGTGCCAGCTCACCACCGGGCTACAATGAGCAGTTCTTC. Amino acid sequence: CASSPPGYNEQFF.

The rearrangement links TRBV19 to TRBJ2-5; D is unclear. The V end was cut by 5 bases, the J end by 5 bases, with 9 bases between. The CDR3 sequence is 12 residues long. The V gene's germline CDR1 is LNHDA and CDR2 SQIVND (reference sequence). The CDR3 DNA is TGTGCCAGTAGTGTCAGTGGGGAGACCCAGTACTTC. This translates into CASSVSGETQYF.

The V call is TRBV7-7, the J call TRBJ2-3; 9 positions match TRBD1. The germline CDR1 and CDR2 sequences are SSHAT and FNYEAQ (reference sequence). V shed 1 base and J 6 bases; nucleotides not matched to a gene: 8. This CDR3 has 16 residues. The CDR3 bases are TGTGCCAGCAGCTTAGGGCTAGGACAGGGGTCCGATACGCAGTATTTT. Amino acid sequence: CASSLGLGQGSDTQYF.

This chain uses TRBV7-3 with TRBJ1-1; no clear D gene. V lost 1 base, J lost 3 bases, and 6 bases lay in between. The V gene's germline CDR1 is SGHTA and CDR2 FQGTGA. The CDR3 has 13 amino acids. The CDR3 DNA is TGTGCCAGCAGCTTAATGTTGGACACTGAAGCTTTCTTT. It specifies CASSLMLDTEAFF. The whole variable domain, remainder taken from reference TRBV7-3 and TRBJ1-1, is GAGVSQTPSNKVTEKGKYVELRCDPISGHTALYWYRQSLGQGPEFLIYFQGTGAADDSGLPNDRFFAVRPEGSVSTLKIQRTERGDSAVYLCASSLMLDTEAFFGQGTRLTVV.

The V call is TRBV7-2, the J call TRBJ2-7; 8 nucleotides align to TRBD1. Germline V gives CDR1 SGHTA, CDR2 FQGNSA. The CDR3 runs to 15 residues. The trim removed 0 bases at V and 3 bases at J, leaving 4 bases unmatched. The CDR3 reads CASSLANGQGYEQYF. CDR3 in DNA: TGTGCCAGCAGCTTAGCCAACGGACAGGGCTACGAGCAGTACTTC. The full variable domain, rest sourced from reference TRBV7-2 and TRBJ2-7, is GAGVSQSPSNKVTEKGKDVELRCDPISGHTALYWYRQSLGQGLEFLIYFQGNSAPDKSGLPSDRFSAERTGGSVSTLTIQRTQQEDSAVYLCASSLANGQGYEQYFGPGTRLTVT.

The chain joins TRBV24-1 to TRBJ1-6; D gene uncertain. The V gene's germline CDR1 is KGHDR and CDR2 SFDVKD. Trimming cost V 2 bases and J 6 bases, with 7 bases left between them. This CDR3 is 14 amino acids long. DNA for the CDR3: TGTGCCACCAGTGATTCAACAGTTAATTCACCCCTCCACTTT. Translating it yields CATSDSTVNSPLHF.

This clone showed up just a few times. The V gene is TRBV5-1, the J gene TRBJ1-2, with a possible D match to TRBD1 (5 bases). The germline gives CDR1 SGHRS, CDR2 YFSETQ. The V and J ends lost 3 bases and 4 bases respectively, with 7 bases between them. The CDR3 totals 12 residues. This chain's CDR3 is CASSSDSYGYTF. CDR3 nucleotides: TGCGCCAGCAGCTCCGACAGCTATGGCTACACCTTC.

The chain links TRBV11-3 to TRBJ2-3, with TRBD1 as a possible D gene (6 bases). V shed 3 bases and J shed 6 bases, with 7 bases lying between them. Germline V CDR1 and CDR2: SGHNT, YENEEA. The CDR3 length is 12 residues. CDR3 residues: CASSFRGDTQYF. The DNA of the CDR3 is TGTGCCAGCAGCTTTAGGGGGGATACGCAGTATTTT.

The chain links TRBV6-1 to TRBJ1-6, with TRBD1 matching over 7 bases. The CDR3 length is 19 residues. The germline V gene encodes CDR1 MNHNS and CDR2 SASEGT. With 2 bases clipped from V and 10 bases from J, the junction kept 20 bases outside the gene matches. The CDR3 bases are TGTGCCAGCAGTGAAAAATCAGCGGCAGGGCACAGGGGAGGGTCACCCCTCCACTTT. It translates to CASSEKSAAGHRGGSPLHF.

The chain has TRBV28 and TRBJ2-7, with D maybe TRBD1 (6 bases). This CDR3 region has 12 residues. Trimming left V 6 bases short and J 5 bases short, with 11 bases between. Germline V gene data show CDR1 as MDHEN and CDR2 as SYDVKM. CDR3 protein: CASRGGHNEQYF. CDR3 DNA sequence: TGTGCCAGCAGAGGGGGTCATAACGAGCAGTACTTC.

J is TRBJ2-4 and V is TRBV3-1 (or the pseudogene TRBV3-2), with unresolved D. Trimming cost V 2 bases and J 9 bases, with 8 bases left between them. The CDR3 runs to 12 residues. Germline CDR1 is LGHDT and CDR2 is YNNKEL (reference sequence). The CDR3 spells CASSQHFSIQYF. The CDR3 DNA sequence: TGTGCCAGCAGCCAACATTTTTCCATTCAGTACTTC.

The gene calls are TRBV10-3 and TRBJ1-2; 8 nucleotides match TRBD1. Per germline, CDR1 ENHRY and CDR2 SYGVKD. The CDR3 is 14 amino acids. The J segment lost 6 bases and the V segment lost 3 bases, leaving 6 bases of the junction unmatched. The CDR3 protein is CAISELDREDGYTF. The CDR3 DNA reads TGTGCCATCAGTGAATTGGACAGGGAGGATGGCTACACCTTC.

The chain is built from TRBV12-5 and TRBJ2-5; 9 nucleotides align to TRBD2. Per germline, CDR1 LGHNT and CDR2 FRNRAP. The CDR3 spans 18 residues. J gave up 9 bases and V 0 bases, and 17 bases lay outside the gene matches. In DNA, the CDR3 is TGTGCTAGTGGTTTGGTAATGACCCCGAGACCAGTAGCGGGGGCCCAGTACTTC. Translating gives CASGLVMTPRPVAGAQYF.

The CDR3 DNA reads as TGTGCCAGCAGCTACACAGGGGGCTGGAATTCACCCCTCCACTTT. It is translated as CASSYTGGWNSPLHF. The chain is built from TRBV5-6 and TRBJ1-6, with 9 bases fitting TRBD1. Germline-derived CDR1 and CDR2 are SGHDT and YYEEEE. Trimming removed 3 bases from V and 7 bases from J; junction bases left unmatched: 5. The CDR3 runs to 15 residues. Filled out from reference TRBV5-6 and TRBJ1-6, the complete variable domain reads DAGVTQSPTHLIKTRGQQVTLRCSPKSGHDTVSWYQQALGQGPQFIFQYYEEEERQRGNFPDRFSGHQFPNYSSELNVNALLLGDSALYLCASSYTGGWNSPLHFGNGTRLTVT.

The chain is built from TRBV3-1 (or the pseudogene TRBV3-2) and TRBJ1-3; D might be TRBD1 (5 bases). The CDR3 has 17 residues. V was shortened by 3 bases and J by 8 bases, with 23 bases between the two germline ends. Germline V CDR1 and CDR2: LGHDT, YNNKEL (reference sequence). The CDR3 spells CASSHLMGPGTWDTIYF. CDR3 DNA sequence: TGTGCCAGCAGCCACTTAATGGGGCCAGGGACGTGGGACACCATATATTTT.

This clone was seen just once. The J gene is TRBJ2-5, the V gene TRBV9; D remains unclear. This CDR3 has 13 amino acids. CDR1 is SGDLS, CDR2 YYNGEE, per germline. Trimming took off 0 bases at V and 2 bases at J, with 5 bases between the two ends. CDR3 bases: TGTGCCAGCAGCGTAGGAGGTCAAGAGACCCAGTACTTC. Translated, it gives CASSVGGQETQYF.

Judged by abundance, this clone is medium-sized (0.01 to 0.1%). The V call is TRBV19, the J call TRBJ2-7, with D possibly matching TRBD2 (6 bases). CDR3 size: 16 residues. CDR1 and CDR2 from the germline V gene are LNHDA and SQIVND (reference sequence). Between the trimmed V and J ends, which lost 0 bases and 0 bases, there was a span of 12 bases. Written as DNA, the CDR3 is TGTGCCAGTAGTATAGATGGTGCGGGGCTCTCCTACGAGCAGTACTTC. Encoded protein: CASSIDGAGLSYEQYF.